The 26 T cell receptor beta chains below all came from one sample that was sequenced in a study of identical twins. TCRdb re-called the 5' RACE reads through MiXCR, storing one row per CDR3 protein. Seen here are roughly 470,000 distinct CDR3 sequences, approximately 14% observed once, and the top ten hold about 0.97%. These same data were also listed under a study on yellow fever vaccine responses in identical twins.

Sequencing was performed on CD4+ T cells sorted from blood. These receptors were taken from a woman aged 18-29 years in good health.

V gene TRBV7-9 combines with J gene TRBJ2-5; 8 bases agree with TRBD2. The CDR3 length is 15 residues. V gave up 1 base and J gave up 5 bases; unmatched junction bases: 6. Germline V lookup: CDR1 SEHNR, CDR2 FQNEAQ (reference sequence). The CDR3 DNA sequence: TGTGCCAGCAGCTTAGGCGGTAGCGGGGTTGAGACCCAGTACTTC. As protein: CASSLGGSGVETQYF.

The gene calls are TRBV2 and TRBJ2-7, with D hard to call. The CDR3 extends over 13 amino acids. Germline-derived CDR1 and CDR2 are SNHLY and FYNNEI. V shed 1 base and J shed 2 bases, with 6 bases lying between them. The CDR3 DNA follows: TGTGCCAGCAGTGAAGGGTCTACCTACGAGCAGTACTTC. Amino acid sequence: CASSEGSTYEQYF.

A few counts support this clonotype. J is TRBJ2-7 and V is TRBV25-1; 9 positions match TRBD2. Trimming at V came to 2 bases and at J to 3 bases, leaving 5 bases not matched to a gene. The CDR3 length is 15 residues. Per germline, CDR1 MGHDK and CDR2 SYGVNS. The CDR3: CASSELAGLDYEQYF. CDR3 bases: TGTGCCAGCAGTGAACTAGCGGGGTTGGACTACGAGCAGTACTTC.

This clonotype has just a few counts. This chain joins TRBV15 and TRBJ2-7; 7 nucleotides align to TRBD1. The J segment lost 7 bases and the V segment lost 5 bases, leaving 14 bases of the junction unmatched. Germline CDR1 and CDR2: LNHNV and YYDKDF (reference sequence). This CDR3 is 15 amino acids long. CDR3 DNA: TGTGCCACCAGCGCCCTAGACAGGGATACGCGAGAGCAGTACTTC. Residues: CATSALDRDTREQYF.

V gene TRBV20-1 combines with J gene TRBJ2-3, with 10 bases aligning to TRBD1. Germline loops: CDR1 DFQATT, CDR2 SNEGSKA (reference sequence). V lost 6 bases and J lost 5; bases outside the gene matches: 14. The CDR3 extends over 16 amino acids. The chain's CDR3 is CSAGGTGVLLGDTQYF. The DNA of the CDR3 is TGCAGTGCAGGGGGGACAGGGGTACTTTTGGGAGATACGCAGTATTTT.

V is TRBV2 and J is TRBJ2-5, with 8 nucleotides matching TRBD2. This CDR3 has 15 residues. V dropped 4 bases and J dropped 0; count of bases not matched to a gene: 4. The V gene's germline CDR1 is SNHLY and CDR2 FYNNEI. The CDR3 DNA reads as TGTGCCAGCAGTGTTGAAGCGGGGGACCAAGAGACCCAGTACTTC. This sequence encodes CASSVEAGDQETQYF.

The table lists this clonotype with a few counts. The chain couples TRBV12-3 or TRBV12-4 to TRBJ2-7, with a possible D match to TRBD2 (5 bases). Trimming stripped 4 bases from V and 11 bases from J, with 9 bases between. CDR3 length: 10 residues. CDR3 amino acids: CASSWTDEYF. CDR3 sequence (DNA): TGTGCCAGCAGTTGGACTGATGAGTACTTC.

The rearrangement joins TRBV6-2 or TRBV6-3 to TRBJ2-7; no clear D. V lost 8 bases, J lost 3 bases, and 14 bases lay in between. Germline V gene lookup returns CDR1 MNHEY and CDR2 SVGEGT. This CDR3 is 13 amino acids long. Here the CDR3 reads CASHLAGYYEQYF. CDR3 coding DNA: TGTGCCAGCCACTTGGCTGGGTACTACGAGCAGTACTTC.

The V gene is TRBV5-6, the J gene TRBJ2-6, with D unclear. Germline lookup yields CDR1 SGHDT and CDR2 YYEEEE. V shed 2 bases and J shed 2 bases, with 14 bases lying between them. This CDR3 has 17 amino acids. This chain's CDR3 is CASSFWQIPPGANVLTF. DNA for the CDR3: TGTGCCAGCAGCTTTTGGCAGATCCCGCCTGGGGCCAACGTCCTGACTTTC.

This clonotype was recorded a few times. This rearrangement joins TRBV7-9 to TRBJ2-7; D unclear. The germline V gene has CDR1 SEHNR and CDR2 FQNEAQ (reference sequence). The CDR3 totals 13 residues. The germline V and J ends were trimmed by 6 bases and 6 bases, with 15 bases remaining between them. As DNA, the CDR3 is TGTGCCAGCAGACGAACCAGGACGTCCGAGCAGTACTTC. The encoded protein is CASRRTRTSEQYF.

A few counts support this clonotype. The chain employs TRBV7-9 and TRBJ2-5; a possible D gene is TRBD2 (5 bases). The CDR3 runs to 11 residues. Trimming cost V 10 bases and J 5 bases, with 11 bases left between them. Germline V gives CDR1 SEHNR, CDR2 FQNEAQ (reference sequence). The CDR3 nucleotides are TGTGCCACCGGACGGAGGGAGACCCAGTACTTC. It translates to CATGRRETQYF.

In this sample, this clonotype turned up a few times. This chain connects TRBV20-1 to TRBJ2-1; 8 nucleotides match TRBD2. The CDR3 spans 16 residues. CDR1 is DFQATT, CDR2 SNEGSKA, per germline (reference sequence). The V gene end was trimmed by 1 base and the J gene end by 0 bases; junction bases not matched to a gene: 5. The CDR3 spells CSARVRLAGSYNEQFF. CDR3 nucleotide sequence: TGCAGTGCTAGAGTACGGCTAGCGGGCTCCTACAATGAGCAGTTCTTC.

This sequence joins TRBV6-1 and TRBJ2-5; tentative D call: TRBD1 (5 bases). V dropped 9 bases and J dropped 5 bases, with 19 bases sitting between them. The germline V gene encodes CDR1 MNHNS and CDR2 SASEGT. The CDR3 is 14 residues long. The chain's CDR3 is CASQQGAGLETQYF. The CDR3 DNA sequence: TGTGCCAGTCAACAAGGAGCAGGGCTGGAGACCCAGTACTTC.

This clonotype was picked up many times. The V call is TRBV7-9, the J call TRBJ2-1, with a tentative D call TRBD2 (6 bases). Germline V gene lookup returns CDR1 SEHNR and CDR2 FQNEAQ (reference sequence). Trimming took off 5 bases at V and 10 bases at J, with 18 bases between the two ends. This CDR3 is built from 14 residues. The CDR3 sequence: CASSPGGAVPEQFF. CDR3 sequence (DNA): TGTGCCAGCAGCCCCGGAGGGGCGGTCCCCGAGCAGTTCTTC.

The table lists this clonotype with many counts. The chain uses TRBV2 and TRBJ2-3; no reliable D call. V gave up 5 bases and J gave up 4 bases, with 10 bases separating them. The length of the CDR3 is 13 residues. In germline, CDR1 is SNHLY, CDR2 FYNNEI. The CDR3 sequence is CASSRALADTQYF. In nucleotides, the CDR3 is TGTGCCAGCAGTAGGGCACTGGCAGATACGCAGTATTTT.

This clonotype was counted a few times. The CDR3 DNA follows: TGCAGCGTTGTGGGGGGGGCGGGCATCAATGAAGCTTTCTTT. Residues: CSVVGGAGINEAFF. The gene calls are TRBV29-1 and TRBJ1-1; tentatively, D is TRBD1 (6 bases). V lost 4 bases to trimming and J lost 7 bases, with 19 bases between them. The CDR3 has 14 residues. The germline CDR1 and CDR2 sequences are SQVTM and ANQGSEA.

The chain has TRBV7-2 and TRBJ2-3; TRBD2 is a possible D gene (6 bases). In germline, CDR1 is SGHTA, CDR2 FQGNSA. There are 15 residues in the CDR3. The V end was cut by 5 bases, the J end by 0 bases, with 12 bases between. CDR3 amino acids: CASSPTSSSTDTQYF. CDR3 DNA sequence: TGTGCCAGCAGCCCTACTAGCTCTAGCACAGATACGCAGTATTTT.

This clonotype has a handful of counts. V and J are TRBV30 and TRBJ2-7; TRBD1 aligns across 9 bases. The CDR3 sequence is 15 residues long. V trimming: 3 bases; J trimming: 1 base; junction bases outside the gene matches: 7. Per germline, CDR1 GTSNPN and CDR2 SVGIG (reference sequence). The CDR3 here is CAWRDLGQGSYEQYF. CDR3 nucleotide sequence: TGTGCCTGGAGGGACCTAGGACAGGGGTCCTACGAGCAGTACTTC.

The sample holds a few counts of this clonotype. V usage is TRBV5-6 and J usage is TRBJ1-2; D perhaps matches TRBD1 (5 bases). This CDR3 has 14 residues. Germline V gene sequence: CDR1 SGHDT, CDR2 YYEEEE. Trimming took 4 bases from V and 8 from J, leaving 18 bases between them. The CDR3 protein is CASSLSRGRIGYTF. The CDR3 DNA sequence: TGTGCCAGCAGCCTGAGCCGGGGGAGGATAGGCTACACCTTC.

This clonotype has a handful of counts. V gene TRBV7-2 combines with J gene TRBJ2-1; TRBD2 matches 11 bases. Per germline, CDR1 SGHTA and CDR2 FQGNSA. The CDR3 runs to 16 residues. J gave up 3 bases and V 1 base, and 2 bases lay outside the gene matches. This CDR3 reads CASSLVGTSGYNEQFF. The CDR3 region has the DNA TGTGCCAGCAGCTTAGTGGGGACTAGCGGCTACAATGAGCAGTTCTTC.

Only a few counts were recorded for this clonotype. The rearrangement uses TRBV4-3 and TRBJ2-7; TRBD2 matches at 10 bases. V trimming: 2 bases; J trimming: 9 bases; junction bases outside the gene matches: 13. CDR1 is LGHNA and CDR2 is YSLEER in the germline V gene. The CDR3 totals 16 residues. Written as DNA, the CDR3 is TGCGCCAGCAGCCAACTAGCGGGAGATACCGCCGGAGGGCAGTACTTC. Protein product: CASSQLAGDTAGGQYF.

This clonotype was observed a handful of times. The rearrangement joins TRBV6-5 to TRBJ2-5, with 12 positions matching TRBD2. This CDR3 is built from 15 residues. The V and J ends lost 2 bases and 5 bases, in that order; junction bases with no gene match: 3. In germline, CDR1 is MNHEY, CDR2 SVGAGI. DNA for the CDR3: TGTGCCAGCAGTTACCTAGCGGGAGGGGGGGAGACCCAGTACTTC. Translation gives CASSYLAGGGETQYF.

This clonotype has more than one count but fewer than ten. The rearrangement uses TRBV29-1 and TRBJ2-7; D ambiguous. Per the germline V gene, CDR1 is SQVTM and CDR2 is ANQGSEA. V lost 4 bases to trimming and J lost 2 bases, with 9 bases between them. The CDR3 totals 12 residues. The CDR3 here is CSVVSRTYEQYF. As DNA, the CDR3 is TGCAGCGTTGTGAGCAGGACCTACGAGCAGTACTTC.

This clonotype has just a few counts. The V call is TRBV19, the J call TRBJ2-3, with 9 positions matching TRBD1. This CDR3 is 15 amino acids long. V dropped 6 bases and J dropped 4; count of bases not matched to a gene: 8. The germline gives CDR1 LNHDA, CDR2 SQIVND (reference sequence). Here the CDR3 reads CASSGLTGGSDTQYF. CDR3 in DNA: TGTGCCAGTAGCGGACTGACAGGGGGATCAGATACGCAGTATTTT.

The chain joins TRBV11-2 to TRBJ2-7, with D perhaps TRBD1 (6 bases). The germline V gene has CDR1 SGHAT and CDR2 FQNNGV. CDR3 length: 15 residues. V was pared by 1 base and J by 5 bases, with 15 bases between. CDR3 DNA: TGTGCCAGCAGCTTAGCCGGGACATTCGCCCACGAGCAGTACTTC. Its translation is CASSLAGTFAHEQYF.

This clonotype was detected only a few times. The chain is built from TRBV7-2 and TRBJ2-7; D may correspond to TRBD1 or TRBD2 (7 bases each). The germline V and J ends were trimmed by 2 bases and 6 bases, with 17 bases remaining between them. Germline CDR1 is SGHTA and CDR2 is FQGNSA. The CDR3 has 15 residues. The CDR3 DNA sequence: TGTGCCAGCAGCTTAAAGGTGGGAGGGGGCAGCGAGCAGTACTTC. Residues: CASSLKVGGGSEQYF.